The 21 T cell receptor beta chains listed next were all sequenced from one sample in a study of blood T cell repertoires in COVID-19. Clones were sequenced by immunoSEQ multiplex PCR, and TCRdb holds only the in-frame ones, with some missing. Here the sample spans roughly 350,000 clones, about 90% being singletons. The sequencing input was peripheral blood. These receptors were collected from a woman between 50 and 59 years old with COVID-19, enrolled during active disease.

The chain combines TRBV12-5 with TRBJ1-2, with 7 bases lining up with TRBD1. This CDR3 is 13 amino acids long. Trimming took 5 bases from V and 8 from J; bases not matched to a gene: 8. Germline V lookup: CDR1 LGHNT, CDR2 FRNRAP. CDR3 nucleotides: TGTGCTAGTGGTCCCCAGGGGGTGTACGGCTACACCTTC. Translating it yields CASGPQGVYGYTF.

This clone was detected once. J is TRBJ2-7 and V is TRBV7-9; 7 bases are a match to TRBD1. The V gene end was trimmed by 5 bases and the J gene end by 1 base; junction bases not matched to a gene: 5. This CDR3 has 14 amino acids. The germline V gene encodes CDR1 SEHNR and CDR2 FQNEAQ (reference sequence). The CDR3 loop is CASSLGDRSYEQYF. The CDR3 DNA is TGTGCCAGCAGCCTTGGGGACAGATCCTACGAGCAGTACTTC.

The V and J genes are TRBV7-8 and TRBJ2-3; 11 bases line up with TRBD2. The germline V gene encodes CDR1 SGHVS and CDR2 FQNEAQ. With 4 bases clipped from V and 8 bases from J, the junction kept 8 bases outside the gene matches. CDR3 length equals 15 residues. The CDR3 is CASSYTSGRGVTQYF. CDR3 nucleotides: TGTGCCAGCAGCTACACTAGCGGGAGAGGGGTTACGCAGTATTTT. Using reference TRBV7-8 and TRBJ2-3 for the parts outside the CDR3, the full variable domain is GAGVSQSPRYKVAKRGQDVALRCDPISGHVSLFWYQQALGQGPEFLTYFQNEAQLDKSGLPSDRFFAERPEGSVSTLKIQRTQQEDSAVYLCASSYTSGRGVTQYFGPGTRLTVL.

The rearrangement uses TRBV19 and TRBJ2-7, with 9 bases that match TRBD1. Germline V gene data show CDR1 as LNHDA and CDR2 as SQIVND (reference sequence). The CDR3 runs 15 residues. V trimming: 5 bases; J trimming: 6 bases; junction bases outside the gene matches: 11. As DNA, the CDR3 is TGTGCCAGTAGTCCTATACAGGGGGCGCTGGTCGAGCAGTACTTC. Its translation is CASSPIQGALVEQYF.

The V and J genes are TRBV24-1 and TRBJ2-1; TRBD1 aligns across 12 bases. The germline CDR1 and CDR2 sequences are KGHDR and SFDVKD. The CDR3 contains 16 residues. V lost 5 bases, J lost 4 bases, and 5 bases stayed unmatched. In nucleotides, the CDR3 is TGTGCCACCAGTGCCCGGGACAGGGGGCAATACAATGAGCAGTTCTTC. This encodes CATSARDRGQYNEQFF.

V is TRBV4-1 and J is TRBJ2-2, with no clear D. Germline CDR1 reads MGHRA; CDR2 reads YSYEKL. V gave up 1 base and J gave up 3 bases, with 9 bases separating them. The CDR3 is 15 residues long. CDR3 DNA: TGCGCCAGCAGCCAAGGCCGTGCAGACACCGGGGAGCTGTTTTTT. As protein: CASSQGRADTGELFF.

This clone is a singleton in its sample. The chain is built from TRBV11-2 and TRBJ2-5; the match to TRBD1 covers 8 bases. V was pared by 2 bases and J by 2 bases, with 1 base of the junction left unmatched. In germline, CDR1 is SGHAT, CDR2 FQNNGV. This CDR3 contains 14 residues. Here the CDR3 reads CASSLNRGQETQYF. The CDR3 region has the DNA TGTGCCAGCAGCTTAAACAGGGGGCAAGAGACCCAGTACTTC.

The chain carries TRBV20-1 and TRBJ1-2, with D hard to call. V was cut by 3 bases and J by 4 bases, with 15 bases left in between. The CDR3 runs 14 residues. Per germline, CDR1 DFQATT and CDR2 SNEGSKA (reference sequence). CDR3 amino acids: CSASVRQAPYGYTF. The CDR3 nucleotides read TGCAGTGCTAGTGTCAGGCAGGCCCCCTATGGCTACACCTTC.

The V call is TRBV18, the J call TRBJ1-1; tentative D call: TRBD1 (5 bases). CDR1 is KGHSH and CDR2 is LQKENI in the germline V gene. This CDR3 is 16 amino acids long. V lost 3 bases and J 6 bases, leaving 20 bases between the germline ends. CDR3 protein: CASSPPGGGKSAEAFF. CDR3 DNA: TGTGCCAGCTCACCCCCGGGGGGGGGTAAGTCAGCTGAAGCTTTCTTT.

This clone came up many times. V is TRBV7-8 and J is TRBJ1-3; maybe TRBD1 (6 bases). CDR1 is SGHVS, CDR2 FQNEAQ, per germline. The CDR3 spans 15 residues. Trimming left V 4 bases short and J 3 bases short, with 13 bases between. The CDR3 sequence: CASSSMKTGGNTIYF. The CDR3 DNA reads TGTGCCAGCAGCTCTATGAAGACAGGTGGAAACACCATATATTTT.

This clone came up a few times. The rearrangement uses TRBV4-2 and TRBJ1-5, with unresolved D. The CDR3 length is 16 residues. Trimming removed 0 bases at V and 0 bases at J, with 9 bases between. Germline V gene sequence: CDR1 LGHNA, CDR2 YNFKEQ. As DNA, the CDR3 is TGTGCCAGCAGCCAAGAAGGAGGGTATAGCAATCAGCCCCAGCATTTT. This translates into CASSQEGGYSNQPQHF.

The gene calls are TRBV30 and TRBJ1-1; 7 positions agree with TRBD1. The germline gives CDR1 GTSNPN, CDR2 SVGIG (reference sequence). Trimming at V came to 0 bases and at J to 5 bases, leaving 6 bases not matched to a gene. This CDR3 comprises 14 residues. Here the CDR3 DNA reads TGTGCCTGGAGTGTTTTTGCAGGGGGGACTGAAGCTTTCTTT. Encoded protein: CAWSVFAGGTEAFF. Combining the CDR3 with reference TRBV30 and TRBJ1-1 gives the whole variable domain SQTIHQWPATLVQPVGSPLSLECTVEGTSNPNLYWYRQAAGRGLQLLFYSVGIGQISSEVPQNLSASRPQDRQFILSSKKLLLSDSGFYLCAWSVFAGGTEAFFGQGTRLTVV.

The chain links TRBV19 to TRBJ1-1, with 9 bases fitting TRBD1. The germline CDR1 and CDR2 sequences are LNHDA and SQIVND (reference sequence). The ends lost 7 bases at V and 0 bases at J; junction bases unmatched: 6. This CDR3 is built from 15 residues. CDR3 sequence (DNA): TGTGCCAGTATGTGGACAGGGGCCCTGAACACTGAAGCTTTCTTT. Residues: CASMWTGALNTEAFF.

The V and J genes are TRBV7-6 and TRBJ2-7; 7 nucleotides line up with TRBD2. This CDR3 contains 14 residues. The germline V gene encodes CDR1 SGHVS and CDR2 FNYEAQ. V shed 5 bases and J 2 bases; nucleotides not matched to a gene: 6. CDR3 region: CASSPQRGPYEQYF. The CDR3 DNA reads as TGTGCCAGCAGCCCGCAGCGGGGCCCCTACGAGCAGTACTTC.

In this sample, this clone turned up a few times. The chain links TRBV6-5 to TRBJ1-2, with a possible D match to TRBD1 (6 bases). The CDR3 runs to 14 residues. V was trimmed by 6 bases and J by 8 bases, leaving 19 bases between them. Germline assignment: CDR1 MNHEY and CDR2 SVGAGI. The CDR3 loop is CASRKDSSYRGYTF. In DNA form, the CDR3 reads TGTGCCAGCAGGAAGGACAGCTCTTATAGGGGCTACACCTTC.

This clone was observed once. The V call is TRBV19, the J call TRBJ2-1; 8 bases map to TRBD2. The CDR3 runs to 15 residues. Germline-derived CDR1 and CDR2 are LNHDA and SQIVND (reference sequence). V trimming: 7 bases; J trimming: 7 bases; junction bases outside the gene matches: 12. In nucleotides, the CDR3 is TGTGCCAGTAAAGGGGGTGAGGCGGGAGGAAATGAGCAGTTCTTC. Its translation: CASKGGEAGGNEQFF.

The chain is built from TRBV7-2 and TRBJ2-7; 16 bases are a match to TRBD2. CDR3 size: 17 residues. Germline assignment: CDR1 SGHTA and CDR2 FQGNSA. V shed 5 bases, J shed 3 bases, and the junction held 7 bases outside the gene matches. CDR3 residues: CASSLGTSGRGNYEQYF. DNA for the CDR3: TGTGCCAGCAGCCTCGGGACTAGCGGGAGGGGAAACTACGAGCAGTACTTC.

Only one count was recorded for this clone. V gene TRBV2 combines with J gene TRBJ1-5; D uncertain. The CDR3 totals 11 residues. CDR1 and CDR2 (germline): SNHLY, FYNNEI. Between the trimmed V and J ends, which lost 6 bases and 9 bases, there was a span of 9 bases. CDR3 in amino acids: CASSDRGPQHF. CDR3 coding DNA: TGTGCCAGCAGCGACCGGGGGCCCCAGCATTTT.

The V gene is TRBV27, the J gene TRBJ1-2, with D perhaps TRBD1 (6 bases). From germline, CDR1 is MNHEY and CDR2 SMNVEV (reference sequence). The CDR3 covers 13 residues. Trimming removed 3 bases from V and 7 bases from J, with 12 bases in between. CDR3 region: CASSLAGGGGYTF. For the CDR3, the DNA is TGTGCCAGCAGTTTGGCGGGGGGCGGTGGCTACACCTTC.

CDR3: CASSSGTSVYEQYF. In DNA form, the CDR3 reads TGTGCCAGCAGCTCCGGGACTAGCGTCTACGAGCAGTACTTC. J is TRBJ2-7 and V is TRBV5-4; TRBD2 aligns across 10 bases. Per germline, CDR1 SGHNT and CDR2 YYREEE (reference sequence). CDR3 length: 14 residues. Germline trimming cut 3 bases from V and 3 bases from J; bases unmatched to any gene: 3.

This chain links TRBV3-1 (or the pseudogene TRBV3-2) with TRBJ1-5; no clear D gene. The CDR3 sequence is 13 residues long. Germline values: CDR1 LGHDT, CDR2 YNNKEL (reference sequence). V was pared by 4 bases and J by 3 bases, with 7 bases between. In DNA, the CDR3 is TGTGCCAGCAGCCGGGAGGTCAATCAGCCCCAGCATTTT. It codes for CASSREVNQPQHF.